This TCR beta chain was documented in a study of early T cells in non-severe SARS-CoV-2 infection. Study-level information: Bulk RNA isolated from unsorted whole blood underwent sequencing; chains were not paired.

MiXCR, applied by TCRdb to the 5' RACE reads, yields one record per CDR3 protein. The table records approximately 46,000 distinct CDR3 sequences, approximately 8.5% of them present only once. The table lists this clonotype with many counts. The CDR3 covers 17 residues. The V segment lost 4 bases and the J segment 2 bases; nucleotides outside the gene matches: 6. The germline V gene has CDR1 SGHRS and CDR2 YFSETQ. The sequence derives from an adult who was a healthcare worker with PCR-confirmed SARS-CoV-2 infection or an uninfected control (not recorded which). Sample: whole blood. This rearrangement joins TRBV5-1 to TRBJ2-2; 12 bases are a match to TRBD2. CDR3 protein: CASSGGLAGINTGELFF. Written as DNA, the CDR3 is TGCGCCAGCAGCGGGGGACTAGCGGGTATAAACACCGGGGAGCTGTTTTTT.